Listed here are 3 T cell receptor beta chains from one sample, sequenced in a study of cytomegalovirus exposure and HLA in healthy donors. 13 Jbeta primers and 60 Vbeta primers were used for the PCR. Using immunoSEQ multiplex PCR, the repertoire was profiled, and TCRdb retains in-frame clones only, with some absent. In the table there are about 160,000 clones, roughly 82% of which are singletons. The sequenced sample consisted of PBMCs. The origin of the receptors is a man between 45 and 60 years old in good health and CMV-seropositive.

The chain joins TRBV7-3 to TRBJ2-1; 10 nucleotides agree with TRBD1. The germline V gene encodes CDR1 SGHTA and CDR2 FQGTGA. There are 15 residues in the CDR3. With 5 bases clipped from V and 7 bases from J, the junction kept 8 bases outside the gene matches. CDR3 bases: TGTGCCAGCAGCCCACGGGACAGGGGCACGAATGAGCAGTTCTTC. Translation gives CASSPRDRGTNEQFF.

The rearrangement links TRBV28 to TRBJ1-6; 7 bases match TRBD1. Germline V lookup: CDR1 MDHEN, CDR2 SYDVKM. This CDR3 spans 14 amino acids. With 5 bases clipped from V and 7 bases from J, the junction kept 5 bases outside the gene matches. For the CDR3, the DNA is TGTGCCAGCAGTCCCGGACAGGAGAATTCACCCCTCCACTTT. It specifies CASSPGQENSPLHF.

The gene calls are TRBV7-9 and TRBJ2-1; D gene unclear. CDR3 size: 15 residues. Germline CDR1 and CDR2: SEHNR and FQNEAQ (reference sequence). Trimming removed 1 base from V and 4 bases from J, with 11 bases in between. CDR3 residues: CASSLGPRHYNEQFF. The CDR3 DNA follows: TGTGCCAGCAGCTTAGGCCCAAGACATTACAATGAGCAGTTCTTC.